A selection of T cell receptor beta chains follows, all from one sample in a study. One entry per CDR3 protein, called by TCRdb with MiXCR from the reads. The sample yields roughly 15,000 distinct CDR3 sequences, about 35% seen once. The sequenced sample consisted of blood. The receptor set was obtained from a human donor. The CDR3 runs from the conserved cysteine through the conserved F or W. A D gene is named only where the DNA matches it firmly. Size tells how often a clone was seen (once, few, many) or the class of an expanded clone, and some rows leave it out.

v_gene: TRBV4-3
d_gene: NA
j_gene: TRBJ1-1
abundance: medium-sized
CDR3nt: TGCGCCAGCAGCCAATCTAATATACCCGGACAGTCTATTCCTTTCTTT
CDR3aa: CASSQSNIPGQSIPFF

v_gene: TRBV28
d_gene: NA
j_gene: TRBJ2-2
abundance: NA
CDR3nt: TGTGCCAGCAGTTCGATAAGCGGCCGCCATGGAGGGACAACCGGGGAGCTGTTTTTT
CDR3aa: CASSSISGRHGGTTGELFF

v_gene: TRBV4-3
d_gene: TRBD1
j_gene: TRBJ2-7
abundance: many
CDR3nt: TGCGCCAGCAGCCAAGATTTCGGGACAGGGGGTCCTTACGAGCAGTACTTC
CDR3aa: CASSQDFGTGGPYEQYF

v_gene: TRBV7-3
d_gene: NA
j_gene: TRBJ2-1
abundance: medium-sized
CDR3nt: TGTGCCAGCAGCTTAACGTCCGGACTCCCGACCCCCTACAATGAGCAGTTCTTC
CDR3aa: CASSLTSGLPTPYNEQFF

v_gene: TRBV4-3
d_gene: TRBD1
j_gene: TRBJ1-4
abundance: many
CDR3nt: TGCGCCAGCAGCCATACTACCCCGGGACAGGGGAATGAAAAACTGTTTTTT
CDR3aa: CASSHTTPGQGNEKLFF

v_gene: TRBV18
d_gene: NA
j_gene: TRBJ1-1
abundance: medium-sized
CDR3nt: TGTGCCAGCTCACCACTTTCGAACACTGAAGCTTTCTTT
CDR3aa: CASSPLSNTEAFF

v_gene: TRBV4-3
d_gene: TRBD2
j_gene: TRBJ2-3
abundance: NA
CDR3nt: TGCGCCAGCAGCCAAATGCGTAGCGGGAGAGGGATGAGGACAGATACGCAGTATTTT
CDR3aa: CASSQMRSGRGMRTDTQYF

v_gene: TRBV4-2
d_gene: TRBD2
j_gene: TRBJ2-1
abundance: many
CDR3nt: TGTGCCAGCAGCCAAGAGTCAAGCGGGGGATACAATGAGCAGTTCTTC
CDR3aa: CASSQESSGGYNEQFF

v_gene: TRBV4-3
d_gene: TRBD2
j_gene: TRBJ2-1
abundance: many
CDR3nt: TGCGCCAGCAGCCAAGGGACTAGCGGGATCGGGGATGAGCAGTTCTTC
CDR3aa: CASSQGTSGIGDEQFF

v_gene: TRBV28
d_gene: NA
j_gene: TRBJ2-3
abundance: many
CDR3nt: TGTGCCAGCAGCAAGGCCGCGGGAGATACGCAGTATTTT
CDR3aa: CASSKAAGDTQYF

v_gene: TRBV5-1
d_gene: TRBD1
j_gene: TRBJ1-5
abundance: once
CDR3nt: TGCGCCAGCAGCCCCGGGACAGGGGACCCTTATAGCAATCAGCCCCAGCATTTT
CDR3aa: CASSPGTGDPYSNQPQHF

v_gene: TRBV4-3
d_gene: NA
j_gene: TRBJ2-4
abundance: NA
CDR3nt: TGCGCCAGCAGTCAACAGGGGGAGGGGGCGGGGGACTACAATGAGCAGTACTTC
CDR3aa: CASSQQGEGAGDYNEQYF

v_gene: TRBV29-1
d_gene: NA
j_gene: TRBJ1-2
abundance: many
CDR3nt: TGCAGCGTTGTGGCAGGGATCAACTATGGCTACACCTTC
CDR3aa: CSVVAGINYGYTF

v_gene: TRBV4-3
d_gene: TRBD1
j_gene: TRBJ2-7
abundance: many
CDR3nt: TGCGCCAGCAGCCAAGAGGGACAGGGGGCGTACGAGCAGTACTTC
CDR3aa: CASSQEGQGAYEQYF

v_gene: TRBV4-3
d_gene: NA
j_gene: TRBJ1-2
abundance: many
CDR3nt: TGCGCCAGCAGCCAAGATTTCAGGTTTCCTCGTGGCTACACCTTC
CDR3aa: CASSQDFRFPRGYTF

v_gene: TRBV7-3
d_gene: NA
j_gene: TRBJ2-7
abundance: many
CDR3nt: TGTGCCAGCAGCTTAAGCACAGGTGGTTCCTCATCCTACGAGCAGTACTTC
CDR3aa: CASSLSTGGSSSYEQYF

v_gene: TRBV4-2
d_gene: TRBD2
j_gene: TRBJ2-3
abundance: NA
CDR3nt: TGTGCCAGCAGCCAAGATGGGACTAGCGGGAGCAATGAGCAGTATTTT
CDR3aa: CASSQDGTSGSNEQYF

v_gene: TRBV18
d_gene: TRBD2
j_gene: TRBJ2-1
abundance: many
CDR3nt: TGTGCCAGCTCACCACCCGGGACTAGCGAGTACAATGAGCAGTTCTTC
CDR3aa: CASSPPGTSEYNEQFF

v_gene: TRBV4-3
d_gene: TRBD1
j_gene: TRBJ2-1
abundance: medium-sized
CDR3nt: TGCGCCAGCTCCCGAGGACAGGACAACTACAATGAGCAGTTCTTC
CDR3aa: CASSRGQDNYNEQFF

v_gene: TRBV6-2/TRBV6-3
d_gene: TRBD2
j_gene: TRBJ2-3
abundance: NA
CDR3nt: TGTGCCAGCAGCGGGCTAGCGGCCTCCTACAATGAGCAGTATTTT
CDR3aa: CASSGLAASYNEQYF

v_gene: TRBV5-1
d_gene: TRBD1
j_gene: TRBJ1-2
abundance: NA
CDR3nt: TGCGCCAGCAGCACCCTACAGGGGAGAGGATATGGCTACACCTTC
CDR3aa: CASSTLQGRGYGYTF

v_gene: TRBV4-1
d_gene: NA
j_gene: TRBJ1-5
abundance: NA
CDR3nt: TGCGCCAGCAGCCAAGTGTTTATACTGGATGGGGATTCACCCCAGCATTTT
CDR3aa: CASSQVFILDGDSPQHF

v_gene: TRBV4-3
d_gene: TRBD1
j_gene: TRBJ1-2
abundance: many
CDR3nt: TGCGCCAGCAGCCATGCGGGACAGGGTCTTGGCTACACCTTC
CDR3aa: CASSHAGQGLGYTF

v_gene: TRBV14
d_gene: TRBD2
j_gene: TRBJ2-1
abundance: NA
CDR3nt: TGTGCCAGCAGCCATGGAGGGAGCGGGAGCACCTACAATGAGCAGTTCTTC
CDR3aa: CASSHGGSGSTYNEQFF

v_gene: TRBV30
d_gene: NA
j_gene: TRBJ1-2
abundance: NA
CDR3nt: TGTGCCTGGAGTGGAGGGGTCTATGGCTACACCTTC
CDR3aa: CAWSGGVYGYTF

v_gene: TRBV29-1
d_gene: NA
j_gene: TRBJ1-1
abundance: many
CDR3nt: TGCAGCGTTGAAGCTGGCACAGAGAACACTGAAGCTTTCTTT
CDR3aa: CSVEAGTENTEAFF

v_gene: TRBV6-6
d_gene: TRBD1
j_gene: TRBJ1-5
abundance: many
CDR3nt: TGTGCCAGCGGAAGGGGGCGCGTGGAACAGCCCCAGCATTTT
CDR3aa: CASGRGRVEQPQHF

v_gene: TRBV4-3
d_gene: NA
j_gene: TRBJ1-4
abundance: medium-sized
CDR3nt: TGCGCCAGCAGCCACTACGCGGGGGCAACTAATGAAAAACTGTTTTTT
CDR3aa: CASSHYAGATNEKLFF

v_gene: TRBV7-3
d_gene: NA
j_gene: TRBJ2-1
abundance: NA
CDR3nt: TGTGCCAGCAGCTTAAGGGGTGGGGAGCAGTTCTTC
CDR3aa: CASSLRGGEQFF

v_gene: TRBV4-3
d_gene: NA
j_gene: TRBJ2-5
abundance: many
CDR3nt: TGCGCCAGCAGCCAAGAGGGTGCCGGGGAACAAGAGACCCAGTACTTC
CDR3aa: CASSQEGAGEQETQYF

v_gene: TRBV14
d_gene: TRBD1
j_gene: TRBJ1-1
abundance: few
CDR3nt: TGTGCCAGCAGCCGAAGAACCGGGACAGGGGTCACTGAAGCTTTCTTT
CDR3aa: CASSRRTGTGVTEAFF

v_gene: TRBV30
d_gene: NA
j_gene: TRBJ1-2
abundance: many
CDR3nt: TGTGCCTGGAGTCCACGATCACGGGGCCCCGTCTATGGCTACACCTTC
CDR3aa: CAWSPRSRGPVYGYTF